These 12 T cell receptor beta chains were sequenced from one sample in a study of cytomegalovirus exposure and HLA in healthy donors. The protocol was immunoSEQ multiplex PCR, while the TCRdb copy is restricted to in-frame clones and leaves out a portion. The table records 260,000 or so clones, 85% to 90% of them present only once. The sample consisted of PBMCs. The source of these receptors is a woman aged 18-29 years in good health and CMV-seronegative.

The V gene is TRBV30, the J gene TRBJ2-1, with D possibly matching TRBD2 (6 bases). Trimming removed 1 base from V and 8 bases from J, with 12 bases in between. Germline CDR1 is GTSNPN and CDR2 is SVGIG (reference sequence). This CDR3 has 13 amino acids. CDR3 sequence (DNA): TGTGCCTGGAGTGCGGGACTTTCGTATGAGCAGTTCTTC. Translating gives CAWSAGLSYEQFF.

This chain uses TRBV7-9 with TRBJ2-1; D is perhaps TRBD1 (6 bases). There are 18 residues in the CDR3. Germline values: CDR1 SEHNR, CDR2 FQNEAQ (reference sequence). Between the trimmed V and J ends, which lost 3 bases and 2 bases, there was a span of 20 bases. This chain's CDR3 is CASSFLSSMRGTYNEQFF. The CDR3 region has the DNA TGTGCCAGCAGCTTTCTATCTTCGATGAGGGGGACCTACAATGAGCAGTTCTTC.

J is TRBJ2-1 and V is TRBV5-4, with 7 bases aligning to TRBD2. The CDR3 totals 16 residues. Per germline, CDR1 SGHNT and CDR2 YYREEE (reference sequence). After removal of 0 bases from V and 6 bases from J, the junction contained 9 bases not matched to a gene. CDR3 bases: TGTGCCAGCAGCTTGGACCCCCGAGCGGGACCCAATGAGCAGTTCTTC. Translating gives CASSLDPRAGPNEQFF.

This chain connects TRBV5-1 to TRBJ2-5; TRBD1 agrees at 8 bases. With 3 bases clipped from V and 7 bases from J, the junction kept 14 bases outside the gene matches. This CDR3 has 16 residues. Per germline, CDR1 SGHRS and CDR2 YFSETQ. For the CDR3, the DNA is TGCGCCAGCAGCTCGGGCGGGACAGGAGGTGTGCGGACCCAGTACTTC. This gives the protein CASSSGGTGGVRTQYF.

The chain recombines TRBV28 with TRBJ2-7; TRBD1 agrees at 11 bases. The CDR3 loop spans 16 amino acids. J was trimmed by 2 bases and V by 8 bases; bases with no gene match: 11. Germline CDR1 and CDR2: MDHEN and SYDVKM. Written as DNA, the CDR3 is TGTGCCAGCGGGGCCCCCCCGGGACAGGGGGCCTACGAGCAGTACTTC. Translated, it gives CASGAPPGQGAYEQYF.

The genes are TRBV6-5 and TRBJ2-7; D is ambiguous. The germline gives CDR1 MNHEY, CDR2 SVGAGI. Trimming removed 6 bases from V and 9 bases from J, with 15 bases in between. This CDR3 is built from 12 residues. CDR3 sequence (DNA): TGTGCCAGCAGCCACTCAGGTCTGGTGCAGTACTTC. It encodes CASSHSGLVQYF.

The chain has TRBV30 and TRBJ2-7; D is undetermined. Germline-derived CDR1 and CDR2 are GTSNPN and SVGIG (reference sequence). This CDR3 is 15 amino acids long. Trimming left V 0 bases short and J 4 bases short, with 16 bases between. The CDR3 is CAWSVSSLEFYEQYF. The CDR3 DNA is TGTGCCTGGAGTGTATCGAGTCTGGAGTTTTACGAGCAGTACTTC.

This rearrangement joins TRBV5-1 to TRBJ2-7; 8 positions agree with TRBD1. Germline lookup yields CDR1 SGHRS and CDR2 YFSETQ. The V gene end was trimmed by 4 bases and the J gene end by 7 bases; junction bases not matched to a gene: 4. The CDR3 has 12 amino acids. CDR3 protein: CASSGQGGEQYF. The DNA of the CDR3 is TGCGCCAGCAGCGGACAGGGTGGGGAGCAGTACTTC.

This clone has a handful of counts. CDR3 sequence reads: CASSFPSGRQETQYF. The CDR3 bases are TGTGCCAGCAGCTTCCCTAGCGGGAGACAAGAGACCCAGTACTTC. This chain connects TRBV5-4 to TRBJ2-5; 10 bases are a match to TRBD2. V gave up 2 bases and J gave up 2 bases; unmatched junction bases: 3. The CDR3 has 15 residues. CDR1 and CDR2 from the germline V gene are SGHNT and YYREEE (reference sequence).

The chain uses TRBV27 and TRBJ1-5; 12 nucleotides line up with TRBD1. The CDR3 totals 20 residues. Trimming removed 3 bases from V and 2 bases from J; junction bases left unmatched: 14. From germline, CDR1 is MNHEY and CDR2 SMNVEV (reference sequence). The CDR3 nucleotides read TGTGCCAGCAGTTTTGGCCCGGGACAGGGGGCTATCTGGCGCAATCAGCCCCAGCATTTT. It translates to CASSFGPGQGAIWRNQPQHF.

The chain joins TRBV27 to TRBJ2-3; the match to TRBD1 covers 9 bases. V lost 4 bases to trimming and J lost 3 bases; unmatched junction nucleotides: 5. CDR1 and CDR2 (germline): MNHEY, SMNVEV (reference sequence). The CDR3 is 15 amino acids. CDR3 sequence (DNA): TGTGCCAGCAGTTCCGGGACAGGGTGGACAGATACGCAGTATTTT. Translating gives CASSSGTGWTDTQYF.

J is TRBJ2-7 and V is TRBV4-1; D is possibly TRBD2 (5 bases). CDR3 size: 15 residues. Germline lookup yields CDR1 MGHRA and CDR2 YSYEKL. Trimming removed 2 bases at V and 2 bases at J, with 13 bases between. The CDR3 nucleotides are TGCGCCAGCAGCCAATCGGACTCAGGACCCTACGAGCAGTACTTC. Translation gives CASSQSDSGPYEQYF.